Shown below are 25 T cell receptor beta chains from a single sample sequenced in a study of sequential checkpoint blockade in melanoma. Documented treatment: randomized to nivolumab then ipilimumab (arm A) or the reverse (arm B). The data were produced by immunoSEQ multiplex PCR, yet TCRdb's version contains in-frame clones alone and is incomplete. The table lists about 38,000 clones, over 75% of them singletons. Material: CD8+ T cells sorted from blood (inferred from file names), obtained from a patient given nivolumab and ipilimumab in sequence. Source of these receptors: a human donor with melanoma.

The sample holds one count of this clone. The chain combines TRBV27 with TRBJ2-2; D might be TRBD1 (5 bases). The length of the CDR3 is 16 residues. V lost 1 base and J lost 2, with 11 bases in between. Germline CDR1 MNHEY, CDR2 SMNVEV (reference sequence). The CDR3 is CASSLFRADNTGELFF. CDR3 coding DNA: TGTGCCAGCAGTTTATTCAGGGCTGATAACACCGGGGAGCTGTTTTTT.

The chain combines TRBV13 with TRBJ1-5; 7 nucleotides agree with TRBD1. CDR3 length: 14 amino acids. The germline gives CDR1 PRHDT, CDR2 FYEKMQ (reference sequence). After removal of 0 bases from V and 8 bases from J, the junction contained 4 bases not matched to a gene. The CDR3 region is CASSLGRGLEPQHF. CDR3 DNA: TGTGCCAGCAGCTTAGGGAGGGGGCTTGAGCCCCAGCATTTT. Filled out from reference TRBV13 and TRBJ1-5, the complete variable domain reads AAGVIQSPRHLIKEKRETATLKCYPIPRHDTVYWYQQGPGQDPQFLISFYEKMQSDKGSIPDRFSAQQFSDYHSELNMSSLELGDSALYFCASSLGRGLEPQHFGDGTRLSIL.

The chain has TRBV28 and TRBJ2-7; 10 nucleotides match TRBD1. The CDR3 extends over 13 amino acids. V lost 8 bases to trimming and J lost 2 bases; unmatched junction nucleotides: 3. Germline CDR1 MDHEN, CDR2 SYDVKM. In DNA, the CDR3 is TGTGCCAGCCGGGACAGGGGTCCCTACGAGCAGTACTTC. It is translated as CASRDRGPYEQYF.

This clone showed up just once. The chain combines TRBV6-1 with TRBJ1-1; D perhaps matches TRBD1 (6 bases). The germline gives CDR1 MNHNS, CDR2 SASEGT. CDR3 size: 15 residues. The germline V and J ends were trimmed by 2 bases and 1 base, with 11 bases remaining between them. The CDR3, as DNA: TGTGCCAGCAGTGAACCGGGACATCAGAACACTGAAGCTTTCTTT. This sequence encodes CASSEPGHQNTEAFF.

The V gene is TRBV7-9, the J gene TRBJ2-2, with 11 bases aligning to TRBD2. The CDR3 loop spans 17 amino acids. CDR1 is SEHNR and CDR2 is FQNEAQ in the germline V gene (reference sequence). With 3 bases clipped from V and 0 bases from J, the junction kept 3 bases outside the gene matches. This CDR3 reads CASSFLTSGTNTGELFF. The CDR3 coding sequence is TGTGCCAGCAGCTTCCTGACTAGCGGGACGAACACCGGGGAGCTGTTTTTT.

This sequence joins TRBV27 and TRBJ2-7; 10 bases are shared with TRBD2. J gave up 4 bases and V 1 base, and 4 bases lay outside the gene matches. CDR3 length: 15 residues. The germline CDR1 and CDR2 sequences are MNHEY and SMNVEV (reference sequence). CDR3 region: CASSLFGTSVYEQYF. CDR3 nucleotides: TGTGCCAGCAGTTTATTTGGGACTAGCGTATACGAGCAGTACTTC.

CDR3 coding DNA: TGTGCCAGTAGTATCCGGACAGGGTCCACTGAAGCTTTCTTT. Its protein is CASSIRTGSTEAFF. This chain connects TRBV19 to TRBJ1-1; 8 positions match TRBD1. The CDR3 is 14 amino acids. Looked up from germline, CDR1 is LNHDA and CDR2 is SQIVND (reference sequence). After removal of 3 bases from V and 4 bases from J, the junction contained 4 bases not matched to a gene.

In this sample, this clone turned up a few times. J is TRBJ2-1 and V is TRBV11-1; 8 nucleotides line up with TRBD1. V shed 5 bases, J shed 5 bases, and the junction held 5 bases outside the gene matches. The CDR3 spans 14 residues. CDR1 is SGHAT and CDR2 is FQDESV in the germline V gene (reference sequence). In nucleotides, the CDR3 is TGTGCCAGCAGCCGGACAGGGAACAACAATGAGCAGTTCTTC. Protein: CASSRTGNNNEQFF. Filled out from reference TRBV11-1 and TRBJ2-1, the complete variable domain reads EAEVAQSPRYKITEKSQAVAFWCDPISGHATLYWYRQILGQGPELLVQFQDESVVDDSQLPKDRFSAERLKGVDSTLKIQPAELGDSAMYLCASSRTGNNNEQFFGPGTRLTVL.

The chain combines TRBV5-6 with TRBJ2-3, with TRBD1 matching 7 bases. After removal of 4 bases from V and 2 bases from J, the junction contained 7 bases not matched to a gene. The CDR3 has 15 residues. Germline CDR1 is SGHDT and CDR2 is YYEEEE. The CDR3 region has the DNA TGTGCCAGCAGCCTTCGAGGACAGGCCACAGATACGCAGTATTTT. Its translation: CASSLRGQATDTQYF.

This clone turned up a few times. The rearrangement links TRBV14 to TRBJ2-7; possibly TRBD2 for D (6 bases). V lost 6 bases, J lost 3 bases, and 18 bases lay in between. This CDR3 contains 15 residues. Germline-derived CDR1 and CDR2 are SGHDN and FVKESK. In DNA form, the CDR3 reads TGTGCCAGCAGTCCCGGGGGAGGAAAATACTACGAGCAGTACGTC. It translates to CASSPGGGKYYEQYV.

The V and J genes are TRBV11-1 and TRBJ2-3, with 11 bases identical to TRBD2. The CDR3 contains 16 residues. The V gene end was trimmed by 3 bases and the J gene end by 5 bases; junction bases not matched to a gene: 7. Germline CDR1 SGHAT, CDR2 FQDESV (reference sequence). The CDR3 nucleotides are TGTGCCAGCAGCTTTTTAGCGGGAGGGCCGGGAGATACGCAGTATTTT. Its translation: CASSFLAGGPGDTQYF.

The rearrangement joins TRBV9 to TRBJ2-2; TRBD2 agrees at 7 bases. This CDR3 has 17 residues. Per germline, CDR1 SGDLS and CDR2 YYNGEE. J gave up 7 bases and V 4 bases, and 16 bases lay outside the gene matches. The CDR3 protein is CASSQPREGGPIGELFF. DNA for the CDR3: TGTGCCAGCAGCCAACCCCGCGAGGGAGGGCCCATCGGGGAGCTGTTTTTT.

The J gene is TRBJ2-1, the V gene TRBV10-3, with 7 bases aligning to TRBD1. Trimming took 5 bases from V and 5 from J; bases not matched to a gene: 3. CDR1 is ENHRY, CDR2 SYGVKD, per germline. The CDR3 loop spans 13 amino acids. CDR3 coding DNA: TGTGCCATCAGTCTCGGGACAGACAATGAGCAGTTCTTC. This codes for CAISLGTDNEQFF.

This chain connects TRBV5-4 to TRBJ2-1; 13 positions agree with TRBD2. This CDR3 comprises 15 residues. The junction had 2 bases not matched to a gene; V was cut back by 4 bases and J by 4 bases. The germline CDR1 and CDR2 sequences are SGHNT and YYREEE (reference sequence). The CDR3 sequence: CASSQLAGGYNEQFF. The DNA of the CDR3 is TGTGCCAGCAGCCAACTAGCGGGAGGGTACAATGAGCAGTTCTTC.

CDR3 sequence: CASSQSGDRAFNEQYF. The CDR3 nucleotides are TGTGCCAGCAGCCAATCGGGCGACAGGGCTTTCAACGAGCAGTACTTC. The chain recombines TRBV16 with TRBJ2-7, with 7 nucleotides matching TRBD1. The V segment lost 0 bases and the J segment 5 bases; nucleotides outside the gene matches: 10. CDR1 and CDR2 (germline): KGHSY, FQNENV. The CDR3 totals 16 residues.

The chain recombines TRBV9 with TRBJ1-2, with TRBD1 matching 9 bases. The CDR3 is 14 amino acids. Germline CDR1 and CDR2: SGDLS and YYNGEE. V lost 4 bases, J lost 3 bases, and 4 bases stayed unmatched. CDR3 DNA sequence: TGTGCCAGCAGCTCTTGGACAGGGGACTATGGCTACACCTTC. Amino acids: CASSSWTGDYGYTF.

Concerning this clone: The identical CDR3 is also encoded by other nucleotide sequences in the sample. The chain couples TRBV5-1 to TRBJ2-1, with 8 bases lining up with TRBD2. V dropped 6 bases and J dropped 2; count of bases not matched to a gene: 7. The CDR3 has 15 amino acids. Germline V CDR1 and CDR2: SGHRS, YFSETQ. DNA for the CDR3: TGCGCCAGCACGGAAGATAGCGGGGCCTACAATGAGCAGTTCTTC. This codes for CASTEDSGAYNEQFF.

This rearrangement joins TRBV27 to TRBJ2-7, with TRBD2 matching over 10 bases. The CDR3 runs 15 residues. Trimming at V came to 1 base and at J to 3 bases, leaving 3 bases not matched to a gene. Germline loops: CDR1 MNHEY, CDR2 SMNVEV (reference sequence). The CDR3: CASSLLASGSYEQYF. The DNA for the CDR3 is TGTGCCAGCAGTTTATTGGCTAGCGGGAGCTACGAGCAGTACTTC.

CDR3 in DNA: TGTGCCAGCAGTTCGCCGCGGGCGGGCTATGGCTACACCTTC. It translates to CASSSPRAGYGYTF. The chain is built from TRBV27 and TRBJ1-2; D is unresolved. This CDR3 comprises 14 residues. With 4 bases removed from V and 4 bases from J, the gap between germline ends came to 13 bases. Germline V gene data show CDR1 as MNHEY and CDR2 as SMNVEV (reference sequence).

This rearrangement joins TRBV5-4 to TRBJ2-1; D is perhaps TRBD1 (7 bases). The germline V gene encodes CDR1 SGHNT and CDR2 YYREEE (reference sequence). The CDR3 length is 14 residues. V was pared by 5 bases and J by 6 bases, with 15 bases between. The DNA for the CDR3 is TGTGCCAGCAGTTCCTACCAGGGGGGCAATGAGCAGTTCTTC. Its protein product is CASSSYQGGNEQFF.

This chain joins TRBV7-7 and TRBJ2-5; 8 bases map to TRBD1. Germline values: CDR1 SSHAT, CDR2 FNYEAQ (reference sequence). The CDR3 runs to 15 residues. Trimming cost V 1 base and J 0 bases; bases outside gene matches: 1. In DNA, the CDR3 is TGTGCCAGCAGCTTAGGACAGGGGTACCAAGAGACCCAGTACTTC. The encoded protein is CASSLGQGYQETQYF.

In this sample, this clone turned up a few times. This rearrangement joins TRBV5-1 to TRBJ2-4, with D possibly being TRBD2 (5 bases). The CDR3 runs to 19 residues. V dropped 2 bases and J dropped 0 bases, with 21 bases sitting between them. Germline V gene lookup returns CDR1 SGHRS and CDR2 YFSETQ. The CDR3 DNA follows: TGCGCCAGCAGCTTTAAAGAACTAGGCTCGCCACTAGCCAAAAACATTCAGTACTTC. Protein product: CASSFKELGSPLAKNIQYF.

The CDR3 DNA sequence: TGCGCCAGCAGCCAAGAGGGTAGCGGGAGGCCCCACTACGAGCAGTACTTC. Translation gives CASSQEGSGRPHYEQYF. The rearrangement joins TRBV4-1 to TRBJ2-7, with 10 bases fitting TRBD2. CDR3 length: 17 residues. Germline V CDR1 and CDR2: MGHRA, YSYEKL. The V segment lost 0 bases and the J segment 3 bases; nucleotides outside the gene matches: 8.

CDR3 sequence reads: CASSYGRDTGELFF. In DNA, the CDR3 is TGTGCCAGCAGTTACGGCCGGGACACCGGGGAGCTGTTTTTT. The chain combines TRBV6-5 with TRBJ2-2; D is unresolved. V was trimmed by 2 bases and J by 3 bases, leaving 7 bases between them. The CDR3 loop spans 14 amino acids. Per germline, CDR1 MNHEY and CDR2 SVGAGI.

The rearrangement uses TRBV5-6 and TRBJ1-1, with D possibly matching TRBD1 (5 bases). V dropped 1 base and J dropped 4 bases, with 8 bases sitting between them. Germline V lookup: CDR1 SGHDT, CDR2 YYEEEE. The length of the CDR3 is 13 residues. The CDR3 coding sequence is TGTGCCAGCAGCTTGCAGGGCGGCACTGAAGCTTTCTTT. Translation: CASSLQGGTEAFF.